Listed below are T cell receptor beta chains from one sample, sequenced in a study of blood T cell repertoires in COVID-19. Here immunoSEQ multiplex PCR was the method, and the copy in TCRdb shows in-frame clones only, minus some. Of approximately 150,000 clones detected, approximately 86% appear once; the ten largest clones hold over 2%. Sequencing was performed on peripheral blood. The receptors stem from a woman older than 75 with COVID-19, enrolled during active disease. CDR3s include the opening cysteine and the closing phenylalanine or tryptophan. The order of the fields is J gene, D gene, V gene, clone size, CDR3 protein, CDR3 DNA. A D gene is named only where the DNA matches it firmly. Clone sizes are given selectively: once, few, many, or a class where the clone is expanded.

TRBJ2-1 | - | TRBV2 | - | CASSEWAGGTYNEQFF | TGTGCCAGCAGTGAATGGGCAGGGGGGACCTACAATGAGCAGTTCTTC
TRBJ2-4 | TRBD1 | TRBV5-6 | - | CASRGGVGNIQYF | TGTGCCAGTAGAGGGGGCGTGGGAAACATTCAGTACTTC
TRBJ1-6 | TRBD1 | TRBV27 | - | CASNPGQPNSPLHF | TGTGCCAGCAATCCGGGACAGCCTAATTCACCCCTCCACTTT
TRBJ1-4 | - | TRBV28 | many | CASSSVGVSDEKLFF | TGTGCCAGCAGTTCTGTAGGGGTTTCGGACGAAAAACTGTTTTTT
TRBJ2-7 | - | TRBV10-3 | - | CATGRTEGSYEQYF | TGTGCCACCGGCCGGACGGAGGGCTCCTACGAGCAGTACTTC
TRBJ2-2 | TRBD2 | TRBV5-1 | - | CASSPRLAVGNTGELFF | TGCGCCAGCAGCCCGAGACTAGCGGTGGGGAACACCGGGGAGCTGTTTTTT
TRBJ2-4 | - | TRBV5-1 | - | CASSLGNSQHGQYF | TGCGCCAGCAGCTTAGGAAACAGCCAACATGGTCAGTACTTC
TRBJ1-2 | TRBD1 | TRBV19 | - | CASSMDAGTGRDGYTF | TGTGCCAGTAGTATGGACGCCGGGACAGGGAGAGATGGCTACACCTTC
TRBJ2-7 | - | TRBV21-1 | - | CASSKALGRNSYEQYF | TGTGCCAGCAGCAAAGCGCTCGGGAGGAACTCCTACGAGCAGTACTTC
TRBJ2-1 | TRBD2 | TRBV28 | few | CASSPGTRAGNEQFF | TGTGCCAGCAGCCCCGGGACTAGGGCGGGGAATGAGCAGTTCTTC
TRBJ1-2 | - | TRBV5-1 | - | CASSFTGEASYGYTF | TGCGCCAGCAGCTTTACGGGGGAGGCTAGCTATGGCTACACCTTC